These 5 T cell receptor beta chains were sequenced from one sample in a study of OX40 agonist ivuxolimab in advanced cancers. Library preparation used the immunoSEQ multiplex PCR assay. TCRdb mirrors the immuneACCESS table, restricted to in-frame sequences. Some clones are absent from its copies; in checked studies, under half trace to an unresolved V gene, and the reason for the others is unknown. In all, the sample holds about 12,000 clones, and 70% to 80% of those were seen once. Jointly, the top ten make up roughly a quarter of the sample. This sample comprised CD4+ or CD8+ T cells sorted from blood, obtained in a trial of the OX40 agonist ivuxolimab. The receptor set was obtained from an adult with an advanced solid tumor such as melanoma, head and neck, liver or kidney cancer.

J is TRBJ2-1 and V is TRBV6-4, with 10 bases lining up with TRBD2. The J segment lost 1 base and the V segment lost 6 bases, leaving 6 bases of the junction unmatched. CDR3 length: 16 residues. The germline CDR1 and CDR2 sequences are MRHNA and SNTAGT. CDR3 bases: TGTGCCAGCAGGACTGGACTAGCGGCATCCTACAATGAGCAGTTCTTC. Protein sequence: CASRTGLAASYNEQFF.

V gene TRBV9 combines with J gene TRBJ1-1; maybe TRBD1 (5 bases). CDR3 length: 14 amino acids. V lost 4 bases to trimming and J lost 7 bases, with 17 bases between them. Germline V gene sequence: CDR1 SGDLS, CDR2 YYNGEE. CDR3 amino acids: CASSKGYNTIEAFF. The CDR3, as DNA: TGTGCCAGCAGCAAGGGGTACAATACAATTGAAGCTTTCTTT.

The V and J genes are TRBV7-6 and TRBJ2-7, with D possibly matching TRBD2 (6 bases). The CDR3 has 14 residues. Germline values: CDR1 SGHVS, CDR2 FNYEAQ. Deletions cut 4 bases from V and 2 bases from J, with 12 bases between. CDR3 sequence reads: CASSSLGGTYEQYF. The CDR3 region has the DNA TGTGCCAGCAGCTCGCTCGGAGGGACCTACGAGCAGTACTTC.

The chain joins TRBV2 to TRBJ2-5; perhaps TRBD2 as D (6 bases). The CDR3 has 15 amino acids. Trimming removed 5 bases from V and 1 base from J, with 14 bases in between. The germline V gene has CDR1 SNHLY and CDR2 FYNNEI. The CDR3 sequence: CASSTWRATQETQYF. CDR3 nucleotide sequence: TGTGCCAGCAGTACGTGGAGGGCCACCCAAGAGACCCAGTACTTC.

In regard to this clone: Other DNA sequences from this sample encode an identical CDR3 as well. This chain links TRBV19 with TRBJ2-7; a weak D match, TRBD2 (6 bases). V lost 1 base and J lost 5, with 9 bases in between. Germline values: CDR1 LNHDA, CDR2 SQIVND (reference sequence). The CDR3 contains 13 residues. Here the CDR3 DNA reads TGTGCCAGTAGTATAGTGGGGGGAGACGAGCAGTACTTC. As protein: CASSIVGGDEQYF.